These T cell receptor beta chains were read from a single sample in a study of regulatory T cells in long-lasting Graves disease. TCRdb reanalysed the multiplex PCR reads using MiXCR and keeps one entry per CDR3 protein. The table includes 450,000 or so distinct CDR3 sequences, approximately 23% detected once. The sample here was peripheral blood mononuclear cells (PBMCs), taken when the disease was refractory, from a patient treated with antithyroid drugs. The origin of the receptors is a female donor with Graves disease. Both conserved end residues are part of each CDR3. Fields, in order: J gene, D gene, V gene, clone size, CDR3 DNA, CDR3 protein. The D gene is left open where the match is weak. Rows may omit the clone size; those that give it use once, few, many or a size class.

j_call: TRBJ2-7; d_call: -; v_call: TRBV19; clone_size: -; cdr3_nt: TGTGCCAGTAACGACGGGACCCAAACCTACGAGCAGTACTTC; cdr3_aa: CASNDGTQTYEQYF
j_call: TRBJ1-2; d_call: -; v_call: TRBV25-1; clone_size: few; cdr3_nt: TGTGCCAGCAGTGAGCGGCAGGGGATTAATGGCTACACCTTC; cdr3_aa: CASSERQGINGYTF
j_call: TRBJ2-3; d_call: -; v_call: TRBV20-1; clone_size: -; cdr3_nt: TGCAGTGCTAGGGACTTTACAGGGTTCGTGGATACGCAGTATTTT; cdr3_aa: CSARDFTGFVDTQYF
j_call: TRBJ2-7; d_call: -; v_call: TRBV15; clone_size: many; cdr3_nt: TGTGCCACCAGCAGAGTTATAGGCAACTCCTACGAGCAGTACTTC; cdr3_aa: CATSRVIGNSYEQYF
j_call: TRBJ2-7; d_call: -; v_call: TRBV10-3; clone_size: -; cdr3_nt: TGTGCCATCAGGGCTCGGGACCCCTACGAGCAGTACTTC; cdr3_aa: CAIRARDPYEQYF
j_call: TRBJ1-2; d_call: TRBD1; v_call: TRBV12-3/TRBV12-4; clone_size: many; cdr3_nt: TGTGCCAGCAGTTCTGACTCCGGGACAGGGCCTTATGGCTACACCTTC; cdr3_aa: CASSSDSGTGPYGYTF
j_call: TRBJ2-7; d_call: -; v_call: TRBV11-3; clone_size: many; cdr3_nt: TGTGCCAGCAGCTTACAAGCCCCACTCTACGAGCAGTACTTC; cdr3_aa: CASSLQAPLYEQYF
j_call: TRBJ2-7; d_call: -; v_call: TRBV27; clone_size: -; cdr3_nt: TGTGCCAGCCGTAAGAACCTGCCCCCCTACGAGCAGTACTTC; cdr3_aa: CASRKNLPPYEQYF
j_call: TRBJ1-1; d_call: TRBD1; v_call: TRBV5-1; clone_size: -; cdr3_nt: TGCGCCAGCAGCTTGCCAGGGGGCGAGACTGAAGCTTTCTTT; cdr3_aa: CASSLPGGETEAFF
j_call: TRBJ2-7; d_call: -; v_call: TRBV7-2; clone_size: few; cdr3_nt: TGTGCCAGCAGCATAAGCTCAGACAGGATCGAGCAGTACTTC; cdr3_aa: CASSISSDRIEQYF
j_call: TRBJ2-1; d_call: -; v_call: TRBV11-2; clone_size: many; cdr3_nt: TGTGCCAGCAGCGCCCCCGGGACTGCCAATGAGCAGTTCTTC; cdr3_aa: CASSAPGTANEQFF
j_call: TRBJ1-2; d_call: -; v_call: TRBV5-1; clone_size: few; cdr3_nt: TGCGCCAGCAGCTTGGGCTGGGTGTCGGATGGCTACACCTTC; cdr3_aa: CASSLGWVSDGYTF
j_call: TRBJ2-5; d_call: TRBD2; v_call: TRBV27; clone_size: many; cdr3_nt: TGTGCCAGCAGTTTATCTCCAGCGGGGGCCCAAGAGACCCAGTACTTC; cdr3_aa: CASSLSPAGAQETQYF
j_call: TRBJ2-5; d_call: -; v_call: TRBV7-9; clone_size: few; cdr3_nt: TGTGCCAGCAGCTTGGTAGGGACCCTGGAGACCCAGTACTTC; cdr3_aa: CASSLVGTLETQYF
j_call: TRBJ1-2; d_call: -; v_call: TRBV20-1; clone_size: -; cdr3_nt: TGCAGTGCTAGTATGGGGGTTGGTAGAGAACCATATGGCTACACCTTC; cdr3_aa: CSASMGVGREPYGYTF
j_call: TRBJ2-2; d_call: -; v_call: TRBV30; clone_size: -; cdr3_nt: TGTGCCTGGGTTTGGGGCGGCAACACCGGGGAGCTGTTTTTT; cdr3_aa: CAWVWGGNTGELFF
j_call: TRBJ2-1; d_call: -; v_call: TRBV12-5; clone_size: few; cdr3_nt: TGTGCTAGTGGTTTGGCAGGATACAATGAGCAGTTCTTC; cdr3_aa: CASGLAGYNEQFF
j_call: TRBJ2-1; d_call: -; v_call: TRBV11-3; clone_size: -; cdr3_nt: TGTGCCAGCAGCTTAGTGGGGTCCGGGCCTAACAATGAGCAGTTCTTC; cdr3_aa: CASSLVGSGPNNEQFF
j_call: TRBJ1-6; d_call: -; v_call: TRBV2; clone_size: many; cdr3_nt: TGTGCCAGCAGTGAATTTGGTCGGGGGAATTCACCCCTCCACTTT; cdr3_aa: CASSEFGRGNSPLHF
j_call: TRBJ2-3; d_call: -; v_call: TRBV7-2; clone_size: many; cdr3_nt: TGTGCCAGCAGTTCGAGGGGAACAGATACGCAGTATTTT; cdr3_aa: CASSSRGTDTQYF
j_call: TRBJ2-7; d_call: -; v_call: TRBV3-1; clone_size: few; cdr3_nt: TGTGCCAGCAGCCGGTTAGGGGTGGATCCGGGGGAGCAGTACTTC; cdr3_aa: CASSRLGVDPGEQYF
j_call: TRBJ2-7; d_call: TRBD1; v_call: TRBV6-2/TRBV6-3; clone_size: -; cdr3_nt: TGTGCCAGCAGCCGCCGGACAGGGATGGGTGACGAGCAGTACTTC; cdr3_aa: CASSRRTGMGDEQYF
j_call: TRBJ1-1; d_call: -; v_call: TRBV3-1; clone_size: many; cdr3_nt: TGTGCCAGCAGCCACCTATCGAGGGACACTGAAGCTTTCTTT; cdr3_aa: CASSHLSRDTEAFF
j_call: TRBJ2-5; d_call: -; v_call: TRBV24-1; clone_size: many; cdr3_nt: TGTGCCACCAGTGATATGGACAGCAATAAAGAGACCCAGTACTTC; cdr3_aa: CATSDMDSNKETQYF
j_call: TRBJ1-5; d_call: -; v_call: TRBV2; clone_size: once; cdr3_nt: TGTGCCAGCAGCGTAGGGGAGGTGAATCGGCCCCAGCATTTT; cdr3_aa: CASSVGEVNRPQHF
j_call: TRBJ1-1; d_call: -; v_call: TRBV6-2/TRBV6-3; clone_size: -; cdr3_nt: TGTGCCAGCTCACCACGTGTACTTACGATGGTATACCAGAACACTGAAGCTTTCTTT; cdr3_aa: CASSPRVLTMVYQNTEAFF
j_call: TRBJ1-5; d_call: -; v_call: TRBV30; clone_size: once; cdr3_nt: TGTGCCTGGAGCCAGGAGGTTGGGCAGCCCCAGCATTTT; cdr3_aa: CAWSQEVGQPQHF
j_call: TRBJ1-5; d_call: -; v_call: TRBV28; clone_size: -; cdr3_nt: TGTGCCAGCAGTCCACTGACGGCCGCCAATCAGCCCCAGCATTTT; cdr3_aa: CASSPLTAANQPQHF
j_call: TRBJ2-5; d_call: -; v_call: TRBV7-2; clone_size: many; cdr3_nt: TGTGCCAGCAGCGGGGGTGGGAGGGAGACCCAGTACTTC; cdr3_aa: CASSGGGRETQYF
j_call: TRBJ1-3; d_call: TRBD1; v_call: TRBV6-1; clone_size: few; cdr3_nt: TGTGCCAGCAGCCGGGACAGGAGTTCCTCTGGAAACACCATATATTTT; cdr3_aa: CASSRDRSSSGNTIYF
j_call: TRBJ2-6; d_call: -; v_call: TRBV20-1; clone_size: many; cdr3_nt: TGCAGTGCACCGCCGGGGTCAGGGGCCAACGTCCTGACTTTC; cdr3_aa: CSAPPGSGANVLTF
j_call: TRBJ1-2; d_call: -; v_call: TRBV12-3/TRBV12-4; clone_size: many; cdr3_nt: TGTGCCAGCAGACCTCGGACAGCAACCGATAACTATGGCTACACCTTC; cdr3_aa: CASRPRTATDNYGYTF
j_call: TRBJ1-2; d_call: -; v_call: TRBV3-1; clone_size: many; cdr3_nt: TGTGCCAGCAGCCACGACTTCTATGGCTACACCTTC; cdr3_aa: CASSHDFYGYTF
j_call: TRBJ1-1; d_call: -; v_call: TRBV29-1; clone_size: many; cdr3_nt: -; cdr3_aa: CSVEFGIGIETFF
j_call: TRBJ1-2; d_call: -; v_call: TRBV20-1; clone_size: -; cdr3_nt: TGCAGTGCTGGGGACGGAACTAACTATGGCTACACCTTC; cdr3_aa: CSAGDGTNYGYTF
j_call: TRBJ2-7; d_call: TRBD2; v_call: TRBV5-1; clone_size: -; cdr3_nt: TGCGCCAGCAGCTCGACTAGCGGGGGACCCGAGCAGTACTTC; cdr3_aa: CASSSTSGGPEQYF